This section outlines one TCR beta chain sequence together with its context. Its antigen remains unidentified. Its ends do not fully match the called genes, so a read error is possible. The CDR3, from cysteine to phenylalanine, totals 13 residues. The only DNA kept is the CDR3, 39 bases in frame from the first base. As encoded in the germline V gene, CDR1 is SGHTA while CDR2 is FQGNSA. The entry originates in a study of T cells in Graves' hyperthyroidism and ophthalmopathy (dated by TCRdb to about 2019). Looking at the study overall: To identify distinguishing TCR V-J signatures, a discovery cohort of about 95 patients was used, comprising 43 with Graves' ophthalmopathy and approximately 57 with stable Graves' hyperthyroidism. According to the paper, TCR Vbeta CDR3 sequencing was carried out on roughly 130 peripheral blood samples, which came from fewer than 50 ophthalmopathy, around 74 hyperthyroidism and roughly 17 progressor patients. Prospective prediction of ophthalmopathy was tested in an independent validation cohort of some 19 hyperthyroidism patients and 17 patients who later progressed to ophthalmopathy. The 100 discovery patients were randomly split 7:3 into training and test sets. Following sampling, methimazole starting at 30 mg daily was given to hyperthyroidism patients, and high-dose intravenous methylprednisolone was given to ophthalmopathy patients. The study also compared thyroid tissue and blood T-cell repertoires from more than five Graves' hyperthyroidism patients.

On the study overall, not on this receptor specifically: Blood samples also contained most of the expanded thyroid clonotypes (frequency above 0.001), which suggests that blood repertoires may reflect thyroid immune responses. A model built on a 13 V-J signature distinguished ophthalmopathy from stable hyperthyroidism, reaching around 88% sensitivity and about 81% specificity in cross-validation and 80%/75% in testing. During validation, the model predicted progression to ophthalmopathy a median of approximately six months ahead of onset, with almost 71% sensitivity and 72% to 80% specificity. Sample size was not statistically predetermined, and blinding of investigators to group allocation was not performed.

Stable Graves' hyperthyroidism was defined as no progression to ophthalmopathy during 18 months of follow-up. Hyperthyroidism patients were newly diagnosed, with disease duration under 2 months, and aged 18 to 65 years. Exclusion was applied to patients with uncontrolled infections, other autoimmune diseases, pregnancy or lactation. Diagnoses were established on the basis of clinical symptoms, serum thyroxine and TRAb, thyroid ultrasound, and orbital computed tomography. Total RNA was extracted using Trizol reagent, and RNA quality was assessed on an Agilent 2100 Bioanalyzer. The TCR beta CDR3 regions were amplified from RNA transcripts. A first-round RT-PCR of the TCR CDR3 used the HTBI primer set with the Qiagen OneStep RT-PCR kit. The libraries were constructed in a second round of multiplex PCR and then size-selected and purified. Libraries were sequenced paired-end with 100 bp reads on an Illumina HiSeq2000. Processing in the source paper ran as follows. SOAPnuke was used to process the raw data, throwing out any read that contained adapters or uncalled bases, had a mean Phred below 15, or lacked an exact constant-primer or identifier match. COPE v1.2.5 was used to merge the high-quality paired reads, and each unique nucleotide sequence was defined as a clonotype. MiTCR v1.1 was used to align the clonotypes against IMGT TRBV, TRBD and TRBJ reference segments. Only V-J combinations with frequency above 0.0001, covering 99% to 99.2% of repertoires, were analysed. A TCS score was defined as the ratio of F50 (clonal expansion) to E x V (chaos), with BLOSUM62-based TCRdist applied between CDR3 peptides within each V-J. Welch's t-statistics and random forest reduced roughly 540 V-J features to 13, which were used in a naive Bayes classifier (R e1071). TCRdb ran its own pipeline on the public reads, namely fastp trimming at Q25 and MiXCR clone calling, and kept in-frame beta chains. Rows are combined by CDR3 protein, so each entry shows the most common genes and DNA. What appears here as the V and J calls and clone size reflects TCRdb's work, not the paper's. This sample comprises about 560,000 distinct CDR3 sequences, 46% of them detected only once. 6.5% to 9% of the sample is taken by the ten largest.

The clonotype was recovered from a woman aged 18-35 years with Graves' hyperthyroidism. Donor details come from another sample of the same person, matched by shared clones. Input material: peripheral blood or thyroid tissue (not recorded which). The sequence is built from TRBV7-2 and TRBJ1-1, with the D gene too uncertain to name. CDR3 protein: CASSQVPNTEAFF. The DNA is as follows: TGCGCCAGCAGCCAAGTCCCGAACACTGAAGCTTTCTTT.